Below, 8 T cell receptor beta chains from the same sample are listed, as sequenced in a study of cytomegalovirus exposure and HLA in healthy donors. PCR used 60 Vbeta primers and 13 Jbeta primers. Produced via immunoSEQ multiplex PCR; TCRdb's table is partial and in-frame only. This table holds 220,000 or so clones, 65% to 80% found once. The specimen was PBMCs. Receptors were obtained from a man aged 45-65 years in good health and CMV-seronegative.

Remarks on this clone: Other DNA sequences in the same sample also yield this CDR3. The chain links TRBV5-4 to TRBJ2-7, with 11 bases identical to TRBD2. The CDR3 loop spans 15 amino acids. From germline, CDR1 is SGHNT and CDR2 YYREEE (reference sequence). The ends lost 3 bases at V and 4 bases at J; junction bases unmatched: 6. CDR3 sequence: CASSSTSGSLYEQYF. The CDR3 bases are TGTGCCAGCAGCTCTACTAGCGGGAGCTTGTACGAGCAGTACTTC.

The CDR3 here is CASSSIGGRASYEQYF. CDR3 in DNA: TGTGCCAGCAGTTCGATTGGCGGGAGGGCTTCCTACGAGCAGTACTTC. The rearrangement links TRBV28 to TRBJ2-7; 9 positions match TRBD2. The CDR3 spans 16 residues. Germline loops: CDR1 MDHEN, CDR2 SYDVKM. With V trimmed by 4 bases and J by 1 base, 8 bases remained unmatched.

This clone turned up a few times. The chain couples TRBV6-5 to TRBJ2-7; TRBD1 matches at 7 bases. This CDR3 is built from 14 residues. V was pared by 5 bases and J by 3 bases, with 7 bases of the junction left unmatched. Germline-derived CDR1 and CDR2 are MNHEY and SVGAGI. DNA of the CDR3: TGTGCCAGCAGTCCCCGGGACAGAATCTACGAGCAGTACTTC. It codes for CASSPRDRIYEQYF.

V is TRBV10-3 and J is TRBJ1-3, with D maybe TRBD1 (6 bases). Germline lookup yields CDR1 ENHRY and CDR2 SYGVKD. The CDR3 consists of 17 residues. V lost 3 bases, J lost 4 bases, and 19 bases lay in between. The CDR3 DNA reads TGTGCCATCAGTGACGGACTCAGGGGCCTTGACGGAAACACCATATATTTT. It specifies CAISDGLRGLDGNTIYF.

The chain couples TRBV30 to TRBJ2-1, with TRBD2 matching 7 bases. V dropped 4 bases and J dropped 0; count of bases not matched to a gene: 12. This CDR3 has 17 amino acids. In germline, CDR1 is GTSNPN, CDR2 SVGIG (reference sequence). The CDR3 nucleotides are TGTGCCTGGACCCCCAAGGGCAGCGGGATCTCCTACAATGAGCAGTTCTTC. This gives the protein CAWTPKGSGISYNEQFF.

V usage is TRBV5-1 and J usage is TRBJ1-1, with TRBD1 matching over 10 bases. Germline V gives CDR1 SGHRS, CDR2 YFSETQ. The CDR3 has 16 amino acids. The V and J ends lost 0 bases and 0 bases, in that order; junction bases with no gene match: 2. In nucleotides, the CDR3 is TGCGCCAGCAGCTTGGGGGGGACAGGGGTGAACACTGAAGCTTTCTTT. Protein: CASSLGGTGVNTEAFF.

Only a few counts were recorded for this clone. V gene TRBV4-1 combines with J gene TRBJ2-7; D gene ambiguous. Germline CDR1 and CDR2: MGHRA and YSYEKL. V dropped 0 bases and J dropped 0 bases, with 3 bases sitting between them. This CDR3 is built from 13 residues. The CDR3, as DNA: TGCGCCAGCAGCCAAGACTACTCCTACGAGCAGTACTTC. Amino acids: CASSQDYSYEQYF.

V gene TRBV2 combines with J gene TRBJ1-5; TRBD1 matches 9 bases. Germline V gene data show CDR1 as SNHLY and CDR2 as FYNNEI. This CDR3 is 13 amino acids long. The ends lost 11 bases at V and 5 bases at J; junction bases unmatched: 7. CDR3 region: CASRDRDDQPQHF. The CDR3 region has the DNA TGTGCCTCCCGGGACAGGGACGATCAGCCCCAGCATTTT.